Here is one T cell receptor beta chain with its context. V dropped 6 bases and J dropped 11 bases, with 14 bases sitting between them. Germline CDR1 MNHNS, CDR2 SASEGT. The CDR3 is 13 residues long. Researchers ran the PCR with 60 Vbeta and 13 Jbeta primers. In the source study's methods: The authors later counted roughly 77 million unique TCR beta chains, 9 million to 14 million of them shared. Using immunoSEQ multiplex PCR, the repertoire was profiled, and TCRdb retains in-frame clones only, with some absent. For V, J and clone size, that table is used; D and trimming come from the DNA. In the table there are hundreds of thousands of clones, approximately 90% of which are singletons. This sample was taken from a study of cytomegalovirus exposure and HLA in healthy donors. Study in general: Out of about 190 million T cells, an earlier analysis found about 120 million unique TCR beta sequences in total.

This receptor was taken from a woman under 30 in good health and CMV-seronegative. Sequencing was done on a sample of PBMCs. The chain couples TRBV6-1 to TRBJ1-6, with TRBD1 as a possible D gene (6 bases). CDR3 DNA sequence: TGTGCCAGCAGACAGGGCTGGGAGACACCCCTCCACTTT. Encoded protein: CASRQGWETPLHF.